These 9 T cell receptor beta chains were all obtained from the same sample, sequenced in a study of long-term antiretroviral therapy in people with HIV. The libraries were made with immunoSEQ v3.0 at survey level. Clones were sequenced by immunoSEQ multiplex PCR, and TCRdb holds only the in-frame ones, with some missing. The sample records 25,000 or so clones, roughly 82% being singletons. The input for sequencing was unsorted PBMCs, taken 0.8 years before starting antiretroviral therapy. The receptors stem from a man younger than 35 with HIV.

V and J are TRBV5-6 and TRBJ2-6; 7 nucleotides align to TRBD1. The ends lost 0 bases at V and 4 bases at J; junction bases unmatched: 1. Per the germline V gene, CDR1 is SGHDT and CDR2 is YYEEEE. This CDR3 contains 15 residues. In DNA, the CDR3 is TGTGCCAGCAGCTTGGAGGGGGCCGGGGCCAACGTCCTGACTTTC. This codes for CASSLEGAGANVLTF.

V usage is TRBV30 and J usage is TRBJ1-3; a possible D gene is TRBD1 (6 bases). The CDR3 has 14 residues. CDR1 and CDR2 from the germline V gene are GTSNPN and SVGIG (reference sequence). Between the trimmed V and J ends, which lost 2 bases and 4 bases, there was a span of 12 bases. Written as DNA, the CDR3 is TGTGCCTGGAGTAGACAGGTTGAGGGAAACACCATATATTTT. It codes for CAWSRQVEGNTIYF.

This chain links TRBV19 with TRBJ1-5; no definite D call. V was clipped by 5 bases and J by 6 bases, with 11 bases between them. Per germline, CDR1 LNHDA and CDR2 SQIVND (reference sequence). CDR3 length: 13 residues. The CDR3 protein is CASSQGVRQPQHF. As DNA, the CDR3 is TGTGCCAGTAGTCAAGGCGTTCGTCAGCCCCAGCATTTT.

A single count supports this clone. The V call is TRBV6-6, the J call TRBJ1-1, with D tentatively TRBD1 (6 bases). The V and J ends lost 7 bases and 5 bases respectively, with 14 bases between them. The germline CDR1 and CDR2 sequences are MNHNY and SVGAGI (reference sequence). The CDR3 spans 13 residues. The CDR3 here is CASIASRGTEAFF. As DNA, the CDR3 is TGTGCCAGCATCGCTTCCAGGGGTACTGAAGCTTTCTTT.

This sequence joins TRBV5-1 and TRBJ2-7; TRBD1 agrees at 8 bases. CDR1 is SGHRS and CDR2 is YFSETQ in the germline V gene. J lost 1 base, V lost 4 bases, and 4 bases had no gene match. CDR3 size: 14 residues. The CDR3 DNA reads as TGCGCCAGCAGCGCCACAGGGGGTTCCTACGAGCAGTACTTC. It is translated as CASSATGGSYEQYF. Full variable domain (missing parts from reference TRBV5-1 and TRBJ2-7): KAGVTQTPRYLIKTRGQQVTLSCSPISGHRSVSWYQQTPGQGLQFLFEYFSETQRNKGNFPGRFSGRQFSNSRSEMNVSTLELGDSALYLCASSATGGSYEQYFGPGTRLTVT.

This chain connects TRBV30 to TRBJ2-5; 11 bases match TRBD2. J gave up 5 bases and V 4 bases, and 6 bases lay outside the gene matches. Germline assignment: CDR1 GTSNPN and CDR2 SVGIG (reference sequence). The CDR3 is 14 amino acids. In nucleotides, the CDR3 is TGTGCCTGGACCCTAGCGGGGGGCATGGAGACCCAGTACTTC. Amino acid sequence: CAWTLAGGMETQYF.

The V and J genes are TRBV5-1 and TRBJ2-5; 9 bases map to TRBD2. This CDR3 is 16 amino acids long. V lost 0 bases and J lost 5; bases outside the gene matches: 8. Looked up from germline, CDR1 is SGHRS and CDR2 is YFSETQ. The CDR3 loop is CASSLAGHSGGETQYF. The DNA of the CDR3 is TGCGCCAGCAGCTTGGCCGGGCATAGCGGGGGTGAGACCCAGTACTTC.

The rearrangement uses TRBV6-5 and TRBJ1-2, with D uncertain. This CDR3 has 13 amino acids. Trimming took off 0 bases at V and 8 bases at J, with 10 bases between the two ends. The germline V gene encodes CDR1 MNHEY and CDR2 SVGAGI. Written as DNA, the CDR3 is TGTGCCAGCAGTTACTCATCGGGGAACGGCTACACCTTC. Its translation: CASSYSSGNGYTF.

As concerns this clone: Germline and junction disagree at one end, which may indicate a read error. The V gene is TRBV5-4, the J gene TRBJ2-2; maybe TRBD2 (5 bases). CDR3 length: 16 amino acids. Germline V gene data show CDR1 as SGHNT and CDR2 as YYREEE (reference sequence). The CDR3 DNA follows: TGCGCCAGCAGCCAAGCAGGAGGTGGTCACACCGGGGAGCTGTTTTTT. Translation: CASSQAGGGHTGELFF.